These 22 T cell receptor beta chains came from one sample sequenced in a study of blood T cell repertoires in COVID-19. Measured with immunoSEQ multiplex PCR; TCRdb has only the in-frame clones, and not every one. Of just over 650,000 clones in the sample, 85% to 90% were seen once. Input material: peripheral blood. The receptors derive from a woman younger than 30 with acute or convalescent COVID-19.

The chain carries TRBV13 and TRBJ2-7, with TRBD2 as a possible D gene (7 bases). V was trimmed by 5 bases and J by 0 bases, leaving 17 bases between them. Per germline, CDR1 PRHDT and CDR2 FYEKMQ (reference sequence). This CDR3 contains 16 residues. DNA for the CDR3: TGTGCCAGCAGCCTCCTCGGGGGCGGGAGCTCCTACGAGCAGTACTTC. Translation: CASSLLGGGSSYEQYF.

The chain has TRBV6-6 and TRBJ1-5; weak D call: TRBD1 (5 bases). The CDR3 is made up of 13 amino acids. The germline CDR1 and CDR2 sequences are MNHNY and SVGAGI (reference sequence). V gave up 2 bases and J gave up 8 bases, with 10 bases separating them. The CDR3 here is CASSYLLGEPQHF. In nucleotides, the CDR3 is TGTGCCAGCAGTTACCTCCTAGGGGAGCCCCAGCATTTT.

V is TRBV18 and J is TRBJ1-5; D remains ambiguous. Germline CDR1 KGHSH, CDR2 LQKENI. There are 14 residues in the CDR3. The V end lost 4 bases, the J end lost 2 bases, and 9 bases lay between the germline ends. CDR3 sequence: CASSLEVGNQPQHF. CDR3 sequence (DNA): TGTGCCAGCTCACTCGAGGTCGGCAATCAGCCCCAGCATTTT. The full variable domain, completed using reference TRBV18 and TRBJ1-5, is NAGVMQNPRHLVRRRGQEARLRCSPMKGHSHVYWYRQLPEEGLKFMVYLQKENIIDESGMPKERFSAEFPKEGPSILRIQQVVRGDSAAYFCASSLEVGNQPQHFGDGTRLSIL.

The chain carries TRBV11-3 and TRBJ2-7; 7 bases agree with TRBD1. Unmatched junction bases numbered 14, after V lost 5 bases and J lost 4 bases. Germline V gene lookup returns CDR1 SGHNT and CDR2 YENEEA. This CDR3 contains 16 residues. CDR3 bases: TGTGCCAGCAGCCAGGGGGTCACTACAACTATTTACGAGCAGTACTTC. This codes for CASSQGVTTTIYEQYF.

V gene TRBV18 combines with J gene TRBJ1-2; possibly TRBD1 for D (5 bases). Germline-derived CDR1 and CDR2 are KGHSH and LQKENI. Trimming removed 0 bases from V and 8 bases from J, with 10 bases in between. This CDR3 comprises 13 residues. Here the CDR3 DNA reads TGTGCCAGCTCACCACCCGGGGGAGAAGGCTACACCTTC. Encoded protein: CASSPPGGEGYTF.

This sequence joins TRBV5-1 and TRBJ2-5; a possible D gene is TRBD2 (6 bases). The germline gives CDR1 SGHRS, CDR2 YFSETQ. The ends were cut back, 4 bases at V and 5 bases at J, with 12 bases in the middle. This CDR3 comprises 13 residues. CDR3 region: CASSLTSRETQYF. DNA for the CDR3: TGCGCCAGCAGCCTGACTAGTCGGGAGACCCAGTACTTC.

This clone was recorded only once. This chain connects TRBV30 to TRBJ2-5; 9 positions match TRBD1. V lost 1 base to trimming and J lost 4 bases; unmatched junction nucleotides: 4. Looked up from germline, CDR1 is GTSNPN and CDR2 is SVGIG (reference sequence). The CDR3 has 14 residues. CDR3 in DNA: TGTGCCTGGAGTGGACAGGGGGGAGGAGAGACCCAGTACTTC. Amino acids: CAWSGQGGGETQYF.

V usage is TRBV6-2 or TRBV6-3 and J usage is TRBJ2-7; 8 nucleotides align to TRBD2. This CDR3 comprises 19 residues. Germline V gene lookup returns CDR1 MNHEY and CDR2 SVGEGT. V trimming: 0 bases; J trimming: 5 bases; junction bases outside the gene matches: 18. The CDR3 sequence: CASSYSRWGKGLAPDEQYF. In DNA form, the CDR3 reads TGTGCCAGCAGTTACTCGAGGTGGGGGAAAGGACTAGCCCCTGACGAGCAGTACTTC.

This chain connects TRBV6-2 or TRBV6-3 to TRBJ2-3; 7 bases match TRBD1. Germline loops: CDR1 MNHEY, CDR2 SVGEGT. V lost 5 bases and J lost 2; bases outside the gene matches: 13. CDR3 length: 17 amino acids. The CDR3 here is CASSPPGGTVATDTQYF. The CDR3 bases are TGTGCCAGCAGTCCCCCGGGTGGGACAGTTGCCACAGATACGCAGTATTTT.

The chain has TRBV9 and TRBJ2-3; TRBD2 aligns across 8 bases. V gave up 2 bases and J gave up 4 bases; unmatched junction bases: 3. The CDR3 is 14 amino acids. Germline V CDR1 and CDR2: SGDLS, YYNGEE. CDR3 sequence: CASSVAGGSDTQYF. The CDR3 coding sequence is TGTGCCAGCAGCGTGGCGGGGGGCTCAGATACGCAGTATTTT.

The count of this clone is one. The CDR3 coding sequence is TGCGCCAGCAGCTTGGCTGGGCAAGGGGATGAAAAACTGTTTTTT. It encodes CASSLAGQGDEKLFF. The chain links TRBV5-1 to TRBJ1-4; weak D call: TRBD1 (5 bases). This CDR3 comprises 15 residues. Trimming took 0 bases from V and 6 from J, leaving 12 bases between them. The V gene's germline CDR1 is SGHRS and CDR2 YFSETQ.

The chain uses TRBV3-1 (or the pseudogene TRBV3-2) and TRBJ2-6; no firm D call. V was shortened by 3 bases and J by 4 bases, with 10 bases between the two germline ends. CDR3 size: 15 residues. Germline V gene data show CDR1 as LGHDT and CDR2 as YNNKEL (reference sequence). The CDR3 here is CASSQPGQGANVLTF. The CDR3 region has the DNA TGTGCCAGCAGCCAGCCCGGTCAAGGGGCCAACGTCCTGACTTTC.

The CDR3 coding sequence is TGTGCCAGCAGCCGGGGGGGCGGCTACAATGAGCAGTTCTTC. Amino acid sequence: CASSRGGGYNEQFF. The chain is built from TRBV7-6 and TRBJ2-1; 8 bases line up with TRBD2. CDR3 size: 14 residues. V shed 5 bases, J shed 3 bases, and the junction held 3 bases outside the gene matches. Germline-derived CDR1 and CDR2 are SGHVS and FNYEAQ.

The chain carries TRBV15 and TRBJ1-1; weak D call: TRBD1 (6 bases). Germline loops: CDR1 LNHNV, CDR2 YYDKDF (reference sequence). The CDR3 extends over 13 amino acids. With 2 bases removed from V and 11 bases from J, the gap between germline ends came to 15 bases. The CDR3 region is CATSRSTGNLAFF. The CDR3 region has the DNA TGTGCCACCAGCAGATCAACAGGGAATTTGGCTTTCTTT.

This clone has a handful of counts. This sequence joins TRBV11-3 and TRBJ2-1, with D hard to call. This CDR3 has 13 residues. V lost 1 base and J 7 bases, leaving 8 bases between the germline ends. Germline-derived CDR1 and CDR2 are SGHNT and YENEEA. The CDR3 bases are TGTGCCAGCAGCTTAGTTCGAGGAAATGAGCAGTTCTTC. Protein product: CASSLVRGNEQFF.

This clone was found once. This chain links TRBV11-1 with TRBJ2-3, with D maybe TRBD2 (6 bases). Germline-derived CDR1 and CDR2 are SGHAT and FQDESV (reference sequence). Trimming removed 1 base at V and 2 bases at J, with 10 bases between. This CDR3 region has 15 residues. The CDR3 loop is CASSLGGEFTDTQYF. For the CDR3, the DNA is TGTGCCAGCAGCTTAGGGGGGGAGTTCACAGATACGCAGTATTTT.

The V call is TRBV5-1, the J call TRBJ1-4; maybe TRBD1 (6 bases). This CDR3 is built from 14 residues. V was cut by 7 bases and J by 3 bases, with 13 bases left in between. Germline lookup yields CDR1 SGHRS and CDR2 YFSETQ. CDR3 sequence: CASHTGTPNEKLFF. CDR3 DNA sequence: TGCGCCAGCCACACGGGGACACCTAATGAAAAACTGTTTTTT. Together with reference TRBV5-1 and TRBJ1-4, the CDR3 gives the full variable domain: KAGVTQTPRYLIKTRGQQVTLSCSPISGHRSVSWYQQTPGQGLQFLFEYFSETQRNKGNFPGRFSGRQFSNSRSEMNVSTLELGDSALYLCASHTGTPNEKLFFGSGTQLSVL.

The J gene is TRBJ2-5, the V gene TRBV6-2 or TRBV6-3; the D gene is possibly TRBD1 (6 bases). V lost 1 base and J 2 bases, leaving 11 bases between the germline ends. CDR1 and CDR2 (germline): MNHEY, SVGEGT. The CDR3 spans 15 residues. This chain's CDR3 is CASSYFRQAQETQYF. CDR3 nucleotides: TGTGCCAGCAGTTACTTTCGACAGGCACAAGAGACCCAGTACTTC.

The chain uses TRBV6-5 and TRBJ1-5; D may be TRBD1 (5 bases). Per germline, CDR1 MNHEY and CDR2 SVGAGI. The CDR3 length is 14 residues. The V end lost 6 bases, the J end lost 6 bases, and 15 bases lay between the germline ends. The DNA of the CDR3 is TGTGCCAGCAGCCAGATTATGGGGGGTCAGCCCCAGCATTTT. Encoded protein: CASSQIMGGQPQHF.

The sample holds a few counts of this clone. The rearrangement joins TRBV29-1 to TRBJ2-3; D is uncertain. V shed 3 bases and J shed 0 bases, with 4 bases lying between them. CDR3 length equals 12 residues. CDR1 SQVTM and CDR2 ANQGSEA come from the germline V gene. The CDR3 DNA reads as TGCAGCGTTGACAGTAGCACAGATACGCAGTATTTT. It yields the protein CSVDSSTDTQYF.

The chain recombines TRBV2 with TRBJ1-5, with TRBD1 as a possible D gene (5 bases). Germline CDR1 is SNHLY and CDR2 is FYNNEI. The CDR3 has 13 amino acids. The germline V and J ends were trimmed by 4 bases and 8 bases, with 12 bases remaining between them. CDR3 DNA: TGTGCCAGCAGTGTGACTGGGGGGGAGCCCCAGCATTTT. This codes for CASSVTGGEPQHF.

The V and J genes are TRBV2 and TRBJ1-2, with TRBD1 matching 8 bases. Germline V gives CDR1 SNHLY, CDR2 FYNNEI. Germline trimming cut 9 bases from V and 4 bases from J; bases unmatched to any gene: 10. There are 14 residues in the CDR3. CDR3 protein: CARRTGTGAYGYTF. The CDR3 region has the DNA TGTGCCAGAAGGACAGGGACCGGCGCCTATGGCTACACCTTC.